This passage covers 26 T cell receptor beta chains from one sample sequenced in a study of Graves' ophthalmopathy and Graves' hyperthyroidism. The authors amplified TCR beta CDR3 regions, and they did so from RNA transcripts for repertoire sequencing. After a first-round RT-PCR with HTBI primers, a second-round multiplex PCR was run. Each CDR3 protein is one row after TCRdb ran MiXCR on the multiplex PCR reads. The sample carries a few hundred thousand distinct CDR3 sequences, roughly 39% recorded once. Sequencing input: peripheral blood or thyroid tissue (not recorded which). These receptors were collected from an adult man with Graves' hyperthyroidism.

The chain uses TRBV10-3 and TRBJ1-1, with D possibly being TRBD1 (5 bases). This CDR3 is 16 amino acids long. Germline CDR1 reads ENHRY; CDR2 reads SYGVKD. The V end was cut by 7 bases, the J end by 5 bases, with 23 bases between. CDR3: CAINLSGAWDGTEAFF. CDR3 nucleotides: TGTGCCATCAACCTCAGCGGGGCATGGGACGGAACTGAAGCTTTCTTT.

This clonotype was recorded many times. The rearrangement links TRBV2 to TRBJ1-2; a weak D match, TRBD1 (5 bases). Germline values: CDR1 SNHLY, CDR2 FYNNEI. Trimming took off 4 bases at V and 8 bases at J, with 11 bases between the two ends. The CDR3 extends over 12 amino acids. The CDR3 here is CASSGGGYGYTF. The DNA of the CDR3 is TGTGCCAGCAGTGGGGGGGGGTACGGCTACACCTTC.

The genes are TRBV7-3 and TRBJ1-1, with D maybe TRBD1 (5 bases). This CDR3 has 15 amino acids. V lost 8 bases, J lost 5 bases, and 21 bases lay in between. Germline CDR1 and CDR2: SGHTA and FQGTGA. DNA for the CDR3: TGTGCCAGCTCACCACCGGGGCGGGAGGGGACTGAAGCTTTCTTT. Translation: CASSPPGREGTEAFF.

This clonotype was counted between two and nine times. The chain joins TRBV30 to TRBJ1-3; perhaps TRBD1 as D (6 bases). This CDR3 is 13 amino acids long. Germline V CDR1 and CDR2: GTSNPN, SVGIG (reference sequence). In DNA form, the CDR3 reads TGTGCGATACTAACAGGGACTGGAAACACCATATATTTT. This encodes CAILTGTGNTIYF.

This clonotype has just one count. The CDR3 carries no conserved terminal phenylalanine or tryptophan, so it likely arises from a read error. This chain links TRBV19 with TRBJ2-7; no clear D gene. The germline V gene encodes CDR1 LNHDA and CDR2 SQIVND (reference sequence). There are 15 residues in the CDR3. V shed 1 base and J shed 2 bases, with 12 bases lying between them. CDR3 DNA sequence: TGTGCCAGTAGTATAGCAACAGAGCTAGCCTACGAGCAGTACCTC. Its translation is CASSIATELAYEQYL.

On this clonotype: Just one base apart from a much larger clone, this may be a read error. The CDR3 loop reads CASSLSAATNEKLFF. In nucleotides, the CDR3 is TGCGCCAGCAGCTTGAGTGCAGCTACTAATGAAAAACTGTTTTTT. The chain joins TRBV5-1 to TRBJ1-4; D ambiguous. V was pared by 1 base and J by 2 bases, with 9 bases between. This CDR3 contains 15 residues. Germline assignment: CDR1 SGHRS and CDR2 YFSETQ. The full variable domain, in which reference TRBV5-1 and TRBJ1-4 provide the parts outside the CDR3, is KAGVTQTPRYLIKTRGQQVTLSCSPISGHRSVSWYQQTPGQGLQFLFEYFSETQRNKGNFPGRFSGRQFSNSRSEMNVSTLELGDSALYLCASSLSAATNEKLFFGSGTQLSVL.

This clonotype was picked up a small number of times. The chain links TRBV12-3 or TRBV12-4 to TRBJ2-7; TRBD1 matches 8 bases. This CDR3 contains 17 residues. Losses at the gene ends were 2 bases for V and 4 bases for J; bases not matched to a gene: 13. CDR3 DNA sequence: TGTGCCAGCAGTTTATTTTTCTCGGACAGGGAGAAGTACGAGCAGTACTTC. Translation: CASSLFFSDREKYEQYF.

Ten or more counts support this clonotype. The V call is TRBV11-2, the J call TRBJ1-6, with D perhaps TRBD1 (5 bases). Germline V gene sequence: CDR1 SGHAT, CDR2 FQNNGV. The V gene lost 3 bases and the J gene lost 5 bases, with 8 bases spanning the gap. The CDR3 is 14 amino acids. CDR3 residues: CASSLTADNSPLHF. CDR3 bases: TGTGCCAGCAGCTTGACAGCCGATAATTCACCCCTCCACTTT.

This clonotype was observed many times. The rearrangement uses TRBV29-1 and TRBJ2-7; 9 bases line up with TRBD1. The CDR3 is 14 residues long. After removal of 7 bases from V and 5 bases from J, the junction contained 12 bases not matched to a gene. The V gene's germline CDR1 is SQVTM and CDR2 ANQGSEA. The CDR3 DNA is TGCAGCGCGAGGGCCGGGACAGGGAGTAACGAGCAGTACTTC. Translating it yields CSARAGTGSNEQYF.

Here the CDR3 DNA reads TGTGCCAGCAGCCGACTAGGACGAGATACGCAGTATTTT. Translation: CASSRLGRDTQYF. The chain has TRBV7-8 and TRBJ2-3; weak D call: TRBD2 (6 bases). Trimming took off 5 bases at V and 5 bases at J, with 11 bases between the two ends. Germline V gene lookup returns CDR1 SGHVS and CDR2 FQNEAQ. The CDR3 extends over 13 amino acids.

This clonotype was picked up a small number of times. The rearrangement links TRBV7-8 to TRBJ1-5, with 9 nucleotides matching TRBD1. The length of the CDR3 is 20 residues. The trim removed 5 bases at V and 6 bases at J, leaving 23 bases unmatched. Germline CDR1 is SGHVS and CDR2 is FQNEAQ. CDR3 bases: TGTGCCAGCAGCCCGCGGACAGGGGCCCCCGTACACGCACGTATTCAGCCCCAGCATTTT. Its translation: CASSPRTGAPVHARIQPQHF.

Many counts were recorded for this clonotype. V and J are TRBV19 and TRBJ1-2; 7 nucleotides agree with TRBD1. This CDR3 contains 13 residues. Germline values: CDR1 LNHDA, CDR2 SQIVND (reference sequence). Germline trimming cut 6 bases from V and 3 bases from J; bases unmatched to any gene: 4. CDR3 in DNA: TGTGCCAGTAGACCGGGGACAGACTATGGCTACACCTTC. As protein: CASRPGTDYGYTF.

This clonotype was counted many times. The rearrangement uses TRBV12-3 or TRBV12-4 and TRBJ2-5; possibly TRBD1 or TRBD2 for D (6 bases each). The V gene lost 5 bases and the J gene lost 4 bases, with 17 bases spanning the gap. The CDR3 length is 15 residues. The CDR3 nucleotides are TGTGCCAGCAGTCCCGGGGGCGCGTCACTAGAGACCCAGTACTTC. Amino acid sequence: CASSPGGASLETQYF.

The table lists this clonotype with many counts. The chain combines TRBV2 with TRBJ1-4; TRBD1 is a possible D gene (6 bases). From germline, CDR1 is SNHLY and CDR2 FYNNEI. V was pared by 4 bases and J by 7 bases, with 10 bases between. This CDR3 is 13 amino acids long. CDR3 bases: TGTGCCAGCAGTGGCGGGGGCGGTGAAAAACTGTTTTTT. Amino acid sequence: CASSGGGGEKLFF. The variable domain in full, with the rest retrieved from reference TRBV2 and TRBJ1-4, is EPEVTQTPSHQVTQMGQEVILRCVPISNHLYFYWYRQILGQKVEFLVSFYNNEISEKSEIFDDQFSVERPDGSNFTLKIRSTKLEDSAMYFCASSGGGGEKLFFGSGTQLSVL.

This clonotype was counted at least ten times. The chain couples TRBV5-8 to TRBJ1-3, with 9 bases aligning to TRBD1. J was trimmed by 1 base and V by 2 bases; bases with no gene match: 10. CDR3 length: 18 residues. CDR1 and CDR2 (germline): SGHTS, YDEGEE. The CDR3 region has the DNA TGTGCCAGCAGCTTACGTCCCGGGACAGGGCATTCTGGAAACACCATATATTTT. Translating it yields CASSLRPGTGHSGNTIYF.

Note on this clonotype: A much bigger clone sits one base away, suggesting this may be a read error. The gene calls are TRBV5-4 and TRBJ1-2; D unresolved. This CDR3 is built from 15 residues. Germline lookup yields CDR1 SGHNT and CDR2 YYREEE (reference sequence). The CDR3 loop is CASSLSWTSDYGHTF. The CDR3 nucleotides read TGTGCCAGCAGCTTGTCATGGACCTCGGACTATGGCCACACCTTC.

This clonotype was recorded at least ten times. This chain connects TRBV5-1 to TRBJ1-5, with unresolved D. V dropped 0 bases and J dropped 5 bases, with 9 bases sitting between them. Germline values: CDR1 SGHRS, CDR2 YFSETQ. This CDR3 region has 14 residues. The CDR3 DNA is TGCGCCAGCAGCTTGGAGGGTCCCGATCAGCCCCAGCATTTT. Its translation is CASSLEGPDQPQHF.

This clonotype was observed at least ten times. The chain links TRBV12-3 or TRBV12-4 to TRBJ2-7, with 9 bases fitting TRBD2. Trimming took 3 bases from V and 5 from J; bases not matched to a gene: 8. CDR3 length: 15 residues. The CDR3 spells CASSFWLAGLDEQYF. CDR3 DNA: TGTGCCAGCAGTTTCTGGCTAGCGGGACTCGACGAGCAGTACTTC.

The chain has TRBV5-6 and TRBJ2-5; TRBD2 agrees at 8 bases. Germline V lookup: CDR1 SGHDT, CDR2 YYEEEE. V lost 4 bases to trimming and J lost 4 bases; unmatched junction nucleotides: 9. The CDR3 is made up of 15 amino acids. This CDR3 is CASSEGLEAAETQYF. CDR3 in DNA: TGTGCCAGCAGCGAGGGACTAGAGGCGGCAGAGACCCAGTACTTC.

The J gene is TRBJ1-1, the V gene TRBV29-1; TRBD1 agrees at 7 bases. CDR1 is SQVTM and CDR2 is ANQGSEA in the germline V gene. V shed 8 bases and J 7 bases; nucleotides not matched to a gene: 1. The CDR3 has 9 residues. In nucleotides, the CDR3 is TGCAGCCAGGGGGGTGAAGCTTTCTTT. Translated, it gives CSQGGEAFF.

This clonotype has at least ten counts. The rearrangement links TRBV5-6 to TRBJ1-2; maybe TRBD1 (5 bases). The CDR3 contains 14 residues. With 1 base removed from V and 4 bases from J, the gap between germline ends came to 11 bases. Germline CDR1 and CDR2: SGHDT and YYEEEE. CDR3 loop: CASSLQGWSYGYTF. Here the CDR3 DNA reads TGTGCCAGCAGCTTGCAGGGCTGGTCCTATGGCTACACCTTC. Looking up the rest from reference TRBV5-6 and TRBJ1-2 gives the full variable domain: DAGVTQSPTHLIKTRGQQVTLRCSPKSGHDTVSWYQQALGQGPQFIFQYYEEEERQRGNFPDRFSGHQFPNYSSELNVNALLLGDSALYLCASSLQGWSYGYTFGSGTRLTVV.

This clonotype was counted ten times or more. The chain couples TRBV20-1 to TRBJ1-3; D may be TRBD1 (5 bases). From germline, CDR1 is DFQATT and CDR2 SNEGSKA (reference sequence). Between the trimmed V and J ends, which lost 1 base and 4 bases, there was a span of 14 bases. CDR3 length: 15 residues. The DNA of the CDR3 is TGCAGTGCTAGAGGGGGGGGTTCGTCCGGAAACACCATATATTTT. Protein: CSARGGGSSGNTIYF.

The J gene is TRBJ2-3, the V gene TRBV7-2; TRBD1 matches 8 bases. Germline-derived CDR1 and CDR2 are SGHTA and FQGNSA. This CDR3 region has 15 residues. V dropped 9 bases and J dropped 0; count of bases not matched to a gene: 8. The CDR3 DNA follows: TGTGCCAGTAGTGGGACAGGTGCTAGCACAGATACGCAGTATTTT. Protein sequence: CASSGTGASTDTQYF.

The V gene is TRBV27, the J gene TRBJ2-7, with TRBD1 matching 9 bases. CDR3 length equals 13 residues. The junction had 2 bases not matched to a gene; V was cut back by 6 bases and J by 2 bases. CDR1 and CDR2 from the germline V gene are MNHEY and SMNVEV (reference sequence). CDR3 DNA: TGTGCCAGCAGCGACAGGGGGGCCTACGAGCAGTACTTC. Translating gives CASSDRGAYEQYF.

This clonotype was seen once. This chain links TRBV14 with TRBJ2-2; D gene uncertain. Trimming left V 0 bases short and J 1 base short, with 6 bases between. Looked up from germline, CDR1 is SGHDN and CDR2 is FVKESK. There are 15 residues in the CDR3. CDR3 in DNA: TGTGCCAGCAGCCAAGAGGCCCGGAACACCGGGGAGCTGTTTTTT. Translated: CASSQEARNTGELFF.

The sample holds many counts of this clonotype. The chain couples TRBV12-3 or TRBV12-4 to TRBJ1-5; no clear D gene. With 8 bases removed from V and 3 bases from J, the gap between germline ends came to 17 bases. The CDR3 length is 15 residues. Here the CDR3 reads CASGPYSSDNQPQHF. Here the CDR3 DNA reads TGTGCCAGCGGCCCATACAGCTCCGACAATCAGCCCCAGCATTTT.